This record concerns one TCR beta chain sequence. This clone has only a few counts. Its recognized antigen is unknown. No much larger clone is present one base from it, and per-base qualities are unavailable. Via the germline V gene, CDR1 is SNHLY and CDR2 FYNNEI. The CDR3 sequence holds 14 residues, the cysteine and phenylalanine included. The kept DNA is CDR3 alone, 42 bases in frame from the first base. V and J are truncated by 7 bases and 6 bases respectively, leaving an intervening sequence of 13 bases. The data belong to a study of beta chain features in type 1 diabetes (dated by TCRdb to 2016 to 2019). Study-wide context: No differences in mean age, gender distribution, total cell number or subset yield were found between patients and healthy donors. Across all samples, about 110 million sorted cells were examined, and cell number per subset correlated strongly with RNA yield. In the study, TCRB repertoires of sorted circulating CD4+ T cell subsets from recently diagnosed type 1 diabetes patients were compared with those of matched healthy donors. Regulatory and stem cell-like memory subsets were isolated from only 8 patients and about 8 healthy donors, whereas naive and central memory subsets came from all 30 or so donors.

Study-wide findings and limitations: At VDJ recombination sites, type 1 diabetes patients had fewer insertions and more deleted nucleotides, which implies abnormalities in thymic rearrangement. PCR may preferentially amplify shorter templates, but because patient and control samples were amplified and corrected together, any resulting skew would affect both groups equally. In all four CD4+ subsets, TCRB CDR3 length was moderately but significantly shorter in type 1 diabetes patients. Because the HLA sub-analyses included only small numbers of individuals, any influence of HLA type on TCRB rearrangement was left unresolved. Because cDNA was sequenced instead of genomic DNA, activated cells with high expression could be over-represented, although the groups did not differ in activation or CD3 levels. Naive, central memory and regulatory TCRB repertoires appeared to be more alike among patients than among healthy donors.

The High Capacity cDNA Reverse Transcription Kit was used to reverse transcribe all of the isolated RNA, meaning that expressed TCRB transcripts were what got sequenced. Deep immunoSEQ sequencing was applied to naive, central memory and regulatory T cell samples, giving an average of around 4 million total reads per sample. Sorted cells were lysed in RLT buffer and RNA was extracted with DNase-treated RNeasy Micro or Mini kits, depending on cell number. To prevent cross-contamination, every cell subset was processed on its own, while patient and healthy donor samples were processed together. The immunoSEQ multiplex PCR was used to amplify TCRB sequences from cDNA, generating 87-bp fragments that spanned the CDR3 region. Amplicons were sequenced on the Illumina HiSeq platform. In the original analysis: PCR bias was corrected computationally using synthetic template baselines, and reads within Hamming distance 2 were collapsed, with unmergeable singletons discarded. Reads were aligned to IMGT to assign V, D and J genes, CDR3 length, and insertions or deletions at six rearrangement sites. Clonotype counts were normalized to sorted cell number within each subset before computing true diversity and Gini coefficients with the tcR R package. The overlap coefficient, calculated on TCRB nucleotide sequences, was used to measure repertoire sharing. Out-of-frame TCRB sequences from naive cells were analyzed to stand in for the pre-selection repertoire. Held by TCRdb, this immuneACCESS table contains in-frame sequences only and omits some clones. Under half of the omission traces to an unresolved V gene where checked; the cause of the rest is unknown. D and trimming were read from the DNA, whereas the V and J calls and clone size are those reported in that table. The sample table records roughly 450,000 clones; over 11% of these occur just once. Clones ranked in the top ten supply about 0.034% of the sample.

From each donor, a single peripheral blood sample of about 116 mL on average was drawn into heparinised tubes. Naive, central memory, regulatory and stem cell-like memory CD4+ T cells were sorted on a BD FACSAria II using a panel including CD45RO, CCR7, CD25, CD127, CD95 and CD27. All sorted populations exceeded 95% purity. PBMCs were separated immediately by Lymphoprep density gradient centrifugation and were stained directly, without being cultured. So that batch effects would be minimized, each experiment stained and sorted samples in pairs, pairing one healthy donor with one patient. The sequencing sample was made of naive CD4+ T cells from blood. The sample's cell subset or site label, in plain terms: true naive CD4+ T cells. The sequence is built from TRBV2 and TRBJ1-6; TRBD1 is a possible D gene, resting on 5 matching bases. The TCR sequence derives from a man aged 25 to 40 in good health. The CDR3 reads CASNEGQINSPLHF. Here is the DNA: TGTGCCAGCAACGAGGGGCAGATTAATTCACCCCTCCACTTT. Where the CDR3 stops, the reference TRBV2 and TRBJ1-6 genes take over; the full variable domain is EPEVTQTPSHQVTQMGQEVILRCVPISNHLYFYWYRQILGQKVEFLVSFYNNEISEKSEIFDDQFSVERPDGSNFTLKIRSTKLEDSAMYFCASNEGQINSPLHFGNGTRLTVT.